Listed below are T cell receptor beta chains from one sample, sequenced in a study of beta chain features in type 1 diabetes. TCRdb's copy holds only in-frame clones and misses some; the assay was immunoSEQ multiplex PCR. The repertoire holds approximately 730,000 clones, with 13% as singletons. Sequenced material: naive CD4+ T cells from blood. These receptors were collected from a man younger than 35 with type 1 diabetes. The CDR3 runs from the conserved cysteine through the conserved F or W. D genes are given only for firm matches. The size entry is marked missing in some rows and otherwise reads once, few, many or a size class.

v_gene: TRBV4-1; abundance: few; j_gene: TRBJ2-1; d_gene: NA; CDR3aa: CASSQDRELDYPNEQFF; CDR3nt: TGCGCCAGCAGCCAAGATCGGGAGTTGGACTATCCCAATGAGCAGTTCTTC
v_gene: TRBV2; abundance: few; j_gene: TRBJ1-2; d_gene: NA; CDR3aa: CASSEDGYTF; CDR3nt: TGTGCCAGCAGTGAGGATGGCTACACCTTC
v_gene: TRBV30; abundance: NA; j_gene: TRBJ1-5; d_gene: NA; CDR3aa: CAWRGQSNQPQHF; CDR3nt: TGTGCCTGGAGAGGACAGAGCAATCAGCCCCAGCATTTT
v_gene: TRBV2; abundance: few; j_gene: TRBJ1-1; d_gene: NA; CDR3aa: CAGDTGGTEAFF; CDR3nt: TGTGCCGGCGACACCGGGGGGACTGAAGCTTTCTTT
v_gene: TRBV7-6; abundance: few; j_gene: TRBJ2-1; d_gene: NA; CDR3aa: CASSLPGGLYNEQFF; CDR3nt: TGTGCCAGCAGCTTACCAGGGGGACTTTACAATGAGCAGTTCTTC
v_gene: TRBV4-2; abundance: NA; j_gene: TRBJ2-7; d_gene: NA; CDR3aa: CASSQDPYEQYF; CDR3nt: TGTGCCAGCAGCCAAGACCCCTACGAGCAGTACTTC
v_gene: TRBV13; abundance: NA; j_gene: TRBJ1-1; d_gene: NA; CDR3aa: CAAGRRGNTEAFF; CDR3nt: TGTGCCGCCGGGCGGAGAGGGAACACTGAAGCTTTCTTT
v_gene: TRBV30; abundance: few; j_gene: TRBJ1-1; d_gene: NA; CDR3aa: CAWRHGGGGRLNTEAFF; CDR3nt: TGTGCCTGGCGACACGGGGGGGGCGGCAGATTGAACACTGAAGCTTTCTTT
v_gene: TRBV25-1; abundance: NA; j_gene: TRBJ2-1; d_gene: TRBD2; CDR3aa: CASSESFGLANEQFF; CDR3nt: TGTGCCAGCAGTGAATCCTTTGGACTAGCCAATGAGCAGTTCTTC
v_gene: TRBV7-2; abundance: NA; j_gene: TRBJ2-3; d_gene: NA; CDR3aa: CASSFSLVHPSTDTQYF; CDR3nt: TGTGCCAGCAGCTTCTCTCTGGTGCACCCTAGCACAGATACGCAGTATTTT
v_gene: TRBV10-3; abundance: NA; j_gene: TRBJ1-6; d_gene: TRBD1; CDR3aa: CAIREGQGNSPLHF; CDR3nt: TGTGCCATCCGGGAGGGACAGGGCAATTCACCCCTCCACTTT
v_gene: TRBV30; abundance: NA; j_gene: TRBJ1-6; d_gene: NA; CDR3aa: CAWRVIDNSPLHF; CDR3nt: TGTGCCTGGAGGGTAATCGATAATTCACCCCTCCACTTT
v_gene: TRBV12-5; abundance: NA; j_gene: TRBJ1-5; d_gene: NA; CDR3aa: CASGGYSNQPQHF; CDR3nt: TGTGCTAGTGGGGGGTATAGCAATCAGCCCCAGCATTTT
v_gene: TRBV4-1; abundance: few; j_gene: TRBJ2-5; d_gene: NA; CDR3aa: CASSQGTQVSQSGETQYF; CDR3nt: TGCGCCAGCAGCCAAGGGACACAGGTTTCCCAAAGCGGGGAGACCCAGTACTTC
v_gene: TRBV7-8; abundance: NA; j_gene: TRBJ2-7; d_gene: NA; CDR3aa: CASSLAPAYEQYF; CDR3nt: TGTGCCAGCAGCTTAGCGCCGGCCTACGAGCAGTACTTC
v_gene: TRBV30; abundance: few; j_gene: TRBJ2-4; d_gene: TRBD1; CDR3aa: CAWSQGTGGWNIQYF; CDR3nt: TGTGCCTGGAGTCAGGGGACAGGGGGCTGGAACATTCAGTACTTC
v_gene: TRBV11-1; abundance: NA; j_gene: TRBJ1-1; d_gene: TRBD1; CDR3aa: CASSSIQGGNTEAFF; CDR3nt: TGTGCCAGCAGCTCGATACAGGGGGGAAACACTGAAGCTTTCTTT
v_gene: TRBV29-1; abundance: few; j_gene: TRBJ2-5; d_gene: NA; CDR3aa: CSVGGGRGETQYF; CDR3nt: TGCAGCGTTGGAGGGGGTAGGGGAGAGACCCAGTACTTC
v_gene: TRBV29-1; abundance: few; j_gene: TRBJ2-5; d_gene: NA; CDR3aa: CSARTSQETQYF; CDR3nt: TGCAGCGCCAGGACTTCGCAAGAGACCCAGTACTTC
v_gene: TRBV7-2; abundance: NA; j_gene: TRBJ2-4; d_gene: TRBD1; CDR3aa: CASSLGGQYRGIQYF; CDR3nt: TGTGCCAGCAGCTTAGGGGGACAGTACAGGGGCATTCAGTACTTC
v_gene: TRBV27; abundance: NA; j_gene: TRBJ2-3; d_gene: TRBD2; CDR3aa: CASSSGLAGNTQYF; CDR3nt: TGTGCCAGCAGTTCCGGACTAGCGGGGAATACGCAGTATTTT
v_gene: TRBV5-1; abundance: NA; j_gene: TRBJ2-6; d_gene: NA; CDR3aa: CASSLSSGANVLTF; CDR3nt: TGCGCCAGCAGCTTGTCCTCTGGGGCCAACGTCCTGACTTTC
v_gene: TRBV19; abundance: NA; j_gene: TRBJ1-3; d_gene: TRBD1; CDR3aa: CASSIGTVAGNTIYF; CDR3nt: TGTGCCAGTAGTATTGGGACAGTAGCTGGAAACACCATATATTTT
v_gene: TRBV19; abundance: NA; j_gene: TRBJ2-1; d_gene: NA; CDR3aa: CASSRAVDSDEQFF; CDR3nt: TGTGCCAGTAGTAGGGCCGTGGACTCCGATGAGCAGTTCTTC
v_gene: TRBV7-6; abundance: NA; j_gene: TRBJ2-1; d_gene: TRBD1; CDR3aa: CASSLGGQGSLGEQFF; CDR3nt: TGTGCCAGCAGCTTAGGGGGACAGGGGTCCCTCGGTGAGCAGTTCTTC
v_gene: TRBV7-9; abundance: NA; j_gene: TRBJ2-7; d_gene: TRBD1; CDR3aa: CASSQDRVGDEQYF; CDR3nt: TGTGCCAGCAGCCAGGACAGGGTCGGTGACGAGCAGTACTTC
v_gene: TRBV29-1; abundance: few; j_gene: TRBJ2-2; d_gene: NA; CDR3aa: CSVSWRLIGNGELFF; CDR3nt: TGCAGCGTCTCTTGGAGGCTTATTGGCAACGGGGAGCTGTTTTTT
v_gene: TRBV7-9; abundance: few; j_gene: TRBJ1-1; d_gene: TRBD1; CDR3aa: CASSGTGDTEAFF; CDR3nt: TGTGCCAGCAGTGGAACAGGGGACACTGAAGCTTTCTTT